This paragraph covers one TCR beta chain sequence. Those who participated ranged in age from roughly 18 to 90 years and resided in 20 to 25 US areas. The record originates from a study of blood T cell repertoires in COVID-19. This CDR3 region has 14 residues. V was cut by 7 bases and J by 7 bases, with 17 bases left in between. Germline CDR1 is SGHAT and CDR2 is FQNNGV. Under the authors' procedure: For nucleated cells, counts were estimated from reference gene primer amplification. Only in-frame clones appear in the TCRdb table, and some are missing; sequencing was by immunoSEQ multiplex PCR. The DNA was the basis for D and trimming; V, J and clone size are from that table. Of 320,000 or so clones listed, around nine tenths are singletons.

This clonotype originated in a man between 60 and 75 years old who had recovered from COVID-19. Sequenced material: PBMCs or T cells enriched from blood (not recorded which). The chain combines TRBV11-2 with TRBJ2-1; a possible D gene is TRBD1 (7 bases). The CDR3: CASTWRTGGNEQFF. CDR3 sequence (DNA): TGTGCCAGCACCTGGAGGACAGGAGGGAATGAGCAGTTCTTC.